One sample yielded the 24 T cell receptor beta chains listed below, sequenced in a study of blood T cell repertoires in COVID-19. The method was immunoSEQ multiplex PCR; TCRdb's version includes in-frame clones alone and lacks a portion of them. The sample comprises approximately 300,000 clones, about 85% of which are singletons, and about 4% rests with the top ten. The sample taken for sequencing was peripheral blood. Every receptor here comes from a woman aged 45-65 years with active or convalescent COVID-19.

The CDR3 DNA sequence: TGTGCCAGCAGTTTCTCCAGGGCCGGATATAGCAATCAGCCCCAGCATTTT. Protein sequence: CASSFSRAGYSNQPQHF. The chain carries TRBV28 and TRBJ1-5, with a weak D call TRBD1 (5 bases). CDR3 length: 17 amino acids. The germline V gene encodes CDR1 MDHEN and CDR2 SYDVKM. V dropped 3 bases and J dropped 0 bases, with 15 bases sitting between them.

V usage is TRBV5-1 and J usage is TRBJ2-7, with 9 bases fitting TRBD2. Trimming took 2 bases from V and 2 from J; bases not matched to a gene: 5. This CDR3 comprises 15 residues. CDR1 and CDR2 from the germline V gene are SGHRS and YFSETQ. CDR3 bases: TGCGCCAGCAGCTTAAGACTAGCGGCTACCTACGAGCAGTACTTC. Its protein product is CASSLRLAATYEQYF.

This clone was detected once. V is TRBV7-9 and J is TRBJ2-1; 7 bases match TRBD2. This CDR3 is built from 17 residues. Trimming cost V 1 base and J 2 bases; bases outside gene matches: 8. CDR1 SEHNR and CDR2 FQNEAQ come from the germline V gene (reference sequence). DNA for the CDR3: TGTGCCAGCAGCTTAGGGCCTCGACTAGCAACCTACAATGAGCAGTTCTTC. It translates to CASSLGPRLATYNEQFF.

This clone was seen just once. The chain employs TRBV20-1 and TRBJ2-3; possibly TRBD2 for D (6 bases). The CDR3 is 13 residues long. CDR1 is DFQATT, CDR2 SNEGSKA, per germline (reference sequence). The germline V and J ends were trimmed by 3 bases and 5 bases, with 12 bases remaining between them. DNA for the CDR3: TGCAGTGCTAGTGGCGGAGGGGTAGATACGCAGTATTTT. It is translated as CSASGGGVDTQYF.

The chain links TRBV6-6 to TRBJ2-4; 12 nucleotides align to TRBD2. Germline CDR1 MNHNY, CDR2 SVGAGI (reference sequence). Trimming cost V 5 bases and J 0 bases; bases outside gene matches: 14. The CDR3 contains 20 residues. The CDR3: CASSLFLLAGGQLAKNIQYF. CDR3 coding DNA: TGTGCCAGCAGTCTATTTTTACTAGCGGGAGGTCAACTAGCCAAAAACATTCAGTACTTC.

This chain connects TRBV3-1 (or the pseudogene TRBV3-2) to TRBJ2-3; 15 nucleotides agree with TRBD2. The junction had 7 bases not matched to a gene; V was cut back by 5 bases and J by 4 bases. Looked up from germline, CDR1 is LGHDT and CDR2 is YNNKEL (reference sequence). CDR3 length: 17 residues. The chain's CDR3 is CASSSRTSGRGPDTQYF. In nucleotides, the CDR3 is TGTGCCAGCAGCTCTCGGACTAGCGGGAGGGGTCCAGATACGCAGTATTTT.

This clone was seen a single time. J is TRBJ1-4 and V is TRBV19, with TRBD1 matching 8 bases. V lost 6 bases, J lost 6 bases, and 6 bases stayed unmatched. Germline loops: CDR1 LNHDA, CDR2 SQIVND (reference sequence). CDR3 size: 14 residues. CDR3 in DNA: TGTGCCAGTAGACCCAGGGGGCCGGATGAAAAACTGTTTTTT. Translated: CASRPRGPDEKLFF. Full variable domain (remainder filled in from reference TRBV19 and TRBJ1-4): DGGITQSPKYLFRKEGQNVTLSCEQNLNHDAMYWYRQDPGQGLRLIYYSQIVNDFQKGDIAEGYSVSREKKESFPLTVTSAQKNPTAFYLCASRPRGPDEKLFFGSGTQLSVL.

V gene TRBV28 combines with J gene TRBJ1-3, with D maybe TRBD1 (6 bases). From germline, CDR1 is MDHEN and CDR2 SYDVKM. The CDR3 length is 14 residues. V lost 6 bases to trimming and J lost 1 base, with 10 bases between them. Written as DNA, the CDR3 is TGTGCCAGCAGATCACAGGGATCTGGAAACACCATATATTTT. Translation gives CASRSQGSGNTIYF. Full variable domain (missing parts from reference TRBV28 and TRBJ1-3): DVKVTQSSRYLVKRTGEKVFLECVQDMDHENMFWYRQDPGLGLRLIYFSYDVKMKEKGDIPEGYSVSREKKERFSLILESASTNQTSMYLCASRSQGSGNTIYFGEGSWLTVV.

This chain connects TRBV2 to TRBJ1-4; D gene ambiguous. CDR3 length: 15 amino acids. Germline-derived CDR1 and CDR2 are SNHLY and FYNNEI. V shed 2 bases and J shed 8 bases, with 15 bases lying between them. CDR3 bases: TGTGCCAGCAGTGAACCGTGGGAGGGCCTAGAAAAACTGTTTTTT. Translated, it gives CASSEPWEGLEKLFF.

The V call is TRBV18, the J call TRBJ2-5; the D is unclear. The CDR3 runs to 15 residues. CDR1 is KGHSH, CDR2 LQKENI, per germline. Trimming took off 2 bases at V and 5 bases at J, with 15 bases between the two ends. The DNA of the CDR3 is TGTGCCAGCTCACCAAAAGGCGGTAGCTCGGAGACCCAGTACTTC. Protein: CASSPKGGSSETQYF.

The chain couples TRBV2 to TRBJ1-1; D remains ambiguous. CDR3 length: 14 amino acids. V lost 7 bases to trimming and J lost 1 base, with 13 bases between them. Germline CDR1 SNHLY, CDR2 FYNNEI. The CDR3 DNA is TGTGCCAGCATTAGATTAATTCGGAACACTGAAGCTTTCTTT. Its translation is CASIRLIRNTEAFF.

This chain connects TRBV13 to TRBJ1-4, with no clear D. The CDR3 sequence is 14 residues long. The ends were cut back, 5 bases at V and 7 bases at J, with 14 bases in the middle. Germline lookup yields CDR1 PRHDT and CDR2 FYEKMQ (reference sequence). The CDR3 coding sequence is TGTGCCAGCAGCCCCTCCGAGGGCCCTGAAAAACTGTTTTTT. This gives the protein CASSPSEGPEKLFF.

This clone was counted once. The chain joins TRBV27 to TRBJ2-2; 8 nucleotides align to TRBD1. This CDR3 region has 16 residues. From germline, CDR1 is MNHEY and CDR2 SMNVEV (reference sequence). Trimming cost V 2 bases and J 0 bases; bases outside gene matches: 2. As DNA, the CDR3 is TGTGCCAGCAGTTTAGGACAGGGTACGAACACCGGGGAGCTGTTTTTT. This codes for CASSLGQGTNTGELFF.

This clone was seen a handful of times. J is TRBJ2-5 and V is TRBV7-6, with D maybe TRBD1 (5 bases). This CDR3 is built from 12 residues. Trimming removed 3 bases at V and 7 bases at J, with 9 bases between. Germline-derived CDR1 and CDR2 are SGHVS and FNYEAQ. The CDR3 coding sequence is TGTGCCAGCAGCTTCCCTCAGGGGACCCAGTACTTC. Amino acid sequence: CASSFPQGTQYF.

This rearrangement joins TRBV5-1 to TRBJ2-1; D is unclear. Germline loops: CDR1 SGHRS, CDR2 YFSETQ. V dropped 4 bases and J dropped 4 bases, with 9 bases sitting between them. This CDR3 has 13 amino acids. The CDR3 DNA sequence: TGCGCCAGCAGCGGGCAGCTGTACAATGAGCAGTTCTTC. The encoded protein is CASSGQLYNEQFF.

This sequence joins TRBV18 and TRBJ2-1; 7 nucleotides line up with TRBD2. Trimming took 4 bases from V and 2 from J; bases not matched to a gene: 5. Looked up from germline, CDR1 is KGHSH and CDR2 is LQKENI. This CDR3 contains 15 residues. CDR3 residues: CASSRLAAAYNEQFF. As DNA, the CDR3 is TGTGCCAGCTCACGTCTAGCGGCTGCCTACAATGAGCAGTTCTTC.

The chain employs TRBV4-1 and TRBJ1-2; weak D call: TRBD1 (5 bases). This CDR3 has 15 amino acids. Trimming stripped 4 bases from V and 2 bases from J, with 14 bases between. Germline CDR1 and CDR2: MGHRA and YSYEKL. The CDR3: CASSPDGRVNYGYTF. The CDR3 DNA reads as TGCGCCAGCAGCCCTGATGGCAGGGTGAACTATGGCTACACCTTC.

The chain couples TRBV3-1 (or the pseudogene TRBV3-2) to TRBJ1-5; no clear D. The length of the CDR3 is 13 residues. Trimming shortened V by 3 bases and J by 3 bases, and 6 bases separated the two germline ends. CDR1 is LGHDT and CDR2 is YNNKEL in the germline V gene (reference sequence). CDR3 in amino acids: CASSQRINQPQHF. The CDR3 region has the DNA TGTGCCAGCAGCCAGAGGATCAATCAGCCCCAGCATTTT.

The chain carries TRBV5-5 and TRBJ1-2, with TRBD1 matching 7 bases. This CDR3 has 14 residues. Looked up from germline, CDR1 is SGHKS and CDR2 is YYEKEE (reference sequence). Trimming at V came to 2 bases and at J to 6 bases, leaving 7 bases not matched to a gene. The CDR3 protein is CASSFGTVVDGYTF. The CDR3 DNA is TGTGCCAGCAGCTTTGGGACAGTCGTCGATGGCTACACCTTC.

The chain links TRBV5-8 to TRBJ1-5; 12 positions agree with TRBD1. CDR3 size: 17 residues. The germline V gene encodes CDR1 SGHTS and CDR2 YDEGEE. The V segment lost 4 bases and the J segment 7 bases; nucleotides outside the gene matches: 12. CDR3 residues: CASSATRSGQGAQPQHF. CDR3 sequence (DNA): TGTGCCAGCAGCGCCACCAGGTCGGGACAGGGGGCACAGCCCCAGCATTTT.

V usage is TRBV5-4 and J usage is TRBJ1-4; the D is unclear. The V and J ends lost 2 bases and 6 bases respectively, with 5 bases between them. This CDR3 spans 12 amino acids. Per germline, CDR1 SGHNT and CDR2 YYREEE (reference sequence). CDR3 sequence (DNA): TGTGCCAGCAGCTTCGGAGATGAAAAACTGTTTTTT. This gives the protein CASSFGDEKLFF.

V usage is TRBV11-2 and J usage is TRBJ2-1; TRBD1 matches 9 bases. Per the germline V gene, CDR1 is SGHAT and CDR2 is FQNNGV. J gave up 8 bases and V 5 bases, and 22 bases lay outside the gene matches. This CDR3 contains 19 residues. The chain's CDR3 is CASSAPSIFRDRVLDEQFF. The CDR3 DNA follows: TGTGCCAGCAGCGCACCGTCTATATTCCGGGACAGGGTTTTAGATGAGCAGTTCTTC.

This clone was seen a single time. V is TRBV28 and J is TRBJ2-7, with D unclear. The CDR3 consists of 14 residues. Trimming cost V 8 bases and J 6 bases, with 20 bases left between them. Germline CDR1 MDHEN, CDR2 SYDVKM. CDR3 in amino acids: CASLRSLTGAEQYF. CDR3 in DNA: TGTGCCAGCCTACGGTCCCTGACTGGCGCCGAGCAGTACTTC.

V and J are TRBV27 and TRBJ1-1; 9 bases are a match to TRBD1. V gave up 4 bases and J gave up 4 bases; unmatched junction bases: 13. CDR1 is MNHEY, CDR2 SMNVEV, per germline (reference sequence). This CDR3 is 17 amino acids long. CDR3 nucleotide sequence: TGTGCCAGCAGTTCAATCCGGGACAGGGTATGGGCCACTGAAGCTTTCTTT. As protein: CASSSIRDRVWATEAFF.